The rows below give T cell receptor beta chains drawn from one sample of a study of immune evolution from preneoplasia to lung adenocarcinoma. This table comes from immunoSEQ multiplex PCR, and its TCRdb copy is limited to in-frame clones, with some not included. The sample records about 21,000 clones, around three quarters being singletons. Sequencing was done on a sample of FFPE invasive lung adenocarcinoma tissue. These receptor sequences come from a person between 55 and 69 years old with lung adenocarcinoma. Each CDR3 is given with its conserved first and last residue. Each record gives: V gene, J gene, CDR3 length, D gene, clone size, CDR3 DNA, CDR3 protein. A D gene is named only where the DNA matches it firmly. A clone size is listed for some rows: how often the clone was seen (once, few, many), or a class if it is expanded.

V gene: TRBV5-1; J gene: TRBJ2-3; CDR3 length: 15; D gene: -; clone size: -; CDR3 DNA: TGCGCCAGCAGCGCCCGAGGGGGGGGAGGAGATACGCAGTATTTT; CDR3 protein: CASSARGGGGDTQYF
V gene: TRBV4-2; J gene: TRBJ1-1; CDR3 length: 14; D gene: -; clone size: -; CDR3 DNA: TGTGCCAGCAGCCAAGATCTTTTGAACACTGAAGCTTTCTTT; CDR3 protein: CASSQDLLNTEAFF
V gene: TRBV5-4; J gene: TRBJ2-3; CDR3 length: 16; D gene: TRBD2; clone size: -; CDR3 DNA: TGTGCCAGCAGCTTGGGACTAGCGGGATCCACAGATACGCAGTATTTT; CDR3 protein: CASSLGLAGSTDTQYF
V gene: TRBV5-4; J gene: TRBJ2-7; CDR3 length: 13; D gene: TRBD1; clone size: -; CDR3 DNA: TGTGCCAGCAGCCGGGACAGCACCTACGAGCAGTACTTC; CDR3 protein: CASSRDSTYEQYF
V gene: TRBV15; J gene: TRBJ2-7; CDR3 length: 14; D gene: TRBD1; clone size: few; CDR3 DNA: TGTGCCACCAGCAGGGACAGGGGCTTGGGCGAGCAGTACTTC; CDR3 protein: CATSRDRGLGEQYF
V gene: TRBV6-1; J gene: TRBJ2-5; CDR3 length: 13; D gene: -; clone size: -; CDR3 DNA: TGTGCCAGCAGTGGGAGAAGGGTAGAGACCCAGTACTTC; CDR3 protein: CASSGRRVETQYF
V gene: TRBV7-9; J gene: TRBJ2-7; CDR3 length: 14; D gene: -; clone size: -; CDR3 DNA: TGTGCCAGCAGCTTAGGACTAGGGGTCTACGAGCAGTACTTC; CDR3 protein: CASSLGLGVYEQYF
V gene: TRBV11-2; J gene: TRBJ2-1; CDR3 length: 15; D gene: -; clone size: -; CDR3 DNA: TGTGCCAGCAGCCCAGGGGGGAGCTCCTACAATGAGCAGTTCTTC; CDR3 protein: CASSPGGSSYNEQFF
V gene: TRBV12-5; J gene: TRBJ2-7; CDR3 length: 13; D gene: TRBD1; clone size: -; CDR3 DNA: TGTGCTAGTGCCCTGACAGGGGCCTACGAGCAGTACTTC; CDR3 protein: CASALTGAYEQYF
V gene: TRBV9; J gene: TRBJ2-2; CDR3 length: 15; D gene: TRBD2; clone size: -; CDR3 DNA: TGTGCCAGCAGCCCACGCCGTGGGGGGGTTGAGGAGCTGTTTTTT; CDR3 protein: CASSPRRGGVEELFF
V gene: TRBV7-9; J gene: TRBJ2-5; CDR3 length: 15; D gene: TRBD2; clone size: -; CDR3 DNA: TGTGCCAGCAGCAGCGTGGAGCGGGGGAAAGAGACCCAGTACTTC; CDR3 protein: CASSSVERGKETQYF
V gene: TRBV9; J gene: TRBJ2-2; CDR3 length: 12; D gene: TRBD1; clone size: -; CDR3 DNA: TGTGCCAGCAGCTGGGACAGCGGGGAGCTGTTTTTT; CDR3 protein: CASSWDSGELFF
V gene: TRBV6-4; J gene: TRBJ2-3; CDR3 length: 15; D gene: TRBD2; clone size: few; CDR3 DNA: TGTGCCAGCAGTGGGCTAGCGGGAGGAACAGATACGCAGTATTTT; CDR3 protein: CASSGLAGGTDTQYF
V gene: TRBV11-3; J gene: TRBJ2-1; CDR3 length: 13; D gene: -; clone size: -; CDR3 DNA: TGTGCCAGCAGCTGGGGGGATTACAATGAGCAGTTCTTC; CDR3 protein: CASSWGDYNEQFF
V gene: TRBV15; J gene: TRBJ2-1; CDR3 length: 19; D gene: TRBD2; clone size: few; CDR3 DNA: TGTGCCACCAGCAGAGATGAGTTGGCTAGCGGGAGCCCAGACAATGAGCAGTTCTTC; CDR3 protein: CATSRDELASGSPDNEQFF
V gene: TRBV7-2; J gene: TRBJ2-7; CDR3 length: 14; D gene: TRBD2; clone size: once; CDR3 DNA: TGTGCCAGCAGCTTCTCTAGCGGCGCCTACGAGCAGTACTTC; CDR3 protein: CASSFSSGAYEQYF
V gene: TRBV11-3; J gene: TRBJ2-5; CDR3 length: 15; D gene: TRBD1; clone size: -; CDR3 DNA: TGTGCCAGCAGCCCCGGACAGGGAAGGTCAGAGACCCAGTACTTC; CDR3 protein: CASSPGQGRSETQYF
V gene: TRBV18; J gene: TRBJ2-5; CDR3 length: 13; D gene: -; clone size: few; CDR3 DNA: TGTGCCAGCTCACACGGACAGAAAGAGACCCAGTACTTC; CDR3 protein: CASSHGQKETQYF
V gene: TRBV6-1; J gene: TRBJ2-5; CDR3 length: 14; D gene: -; clone size: few; CDR3 DNA: TGTGCCAGCAGGTCACCCACTAGTGTAGAGACCCAGTACTTC; CDR3 protein: CASRSPTSVETQYF
V gene: TRBV5-1; J gene: TRBJ1-2; CDR3 length: 14; D gene: -; clone size: -; CDR3 DNA: TGCGCCAGCAGCTTTTCTTGGGGCGACTATGGCTACACCTTC; CDR3 protein: CASSFSWGDYGYTF
V gene: TRBV21-1; J gene: TRBJ2-2; CDR3 length: 16; D gene: -; clone size: -; CDR3 DNA: TGTGCCAGATTGAAGGTAACGGCCGGGGACACCGGGGAGCTGTTTTTT; CDR3 protein: CARLKVTAGDTGELFF
V gene: TRBV18; J gene: TRBJ2-2; CDR3 length: 15; D gene: -; clone size: -; CDR3 DNA: TGTGCCAGCTCACCACTTTTGGAGAACACCGGGGAGCTGTTTTTT; CDR3 protein: CASSPLLENTGELFF
V gene: TRBV18; J gene: TRBJ2-2; CDR3 length: 16; D gene: TRBD1; clone size: -; CDR3 DNA: TGTGCCAGCTCACTTAGCCGGGACAGGGACGCCGGGGAGCTGTTTTTT; CDR3 protein: CASSLSRDRDAGELFF
V gene: TRBV2; J gene: TRBJ2-5; CDR3 length: 15; D gene: TRBD1; clone size: -; CDR3 DNA: TGTGCCAGCAGCAGAGACACAGGGGGCGCGAAGACCCAGTACTTC; CDR3 protein: CASSRDTGGAKTQYF
V gene: TRBV5-5; J gene: TRBJ1-1; CDR3 length: 14; D gene: TRBD1; clone size: -; CDR3 DNA: TGTGCCAGCAGCCCGGGACAGTGGGGTACTGAAGCTTTCTTT; CDR3 protein: CASSPGQWGTEAFF
V gene: TRBV7-2; J gene: TRBJ1-2; CDR3 length: 13; D gene: TRBD1; clone size: -; CDR3 DNA: TGTGCCAGCAGCGGGGGACAGGGCTATGGCTACACCTTC; CDR3 protein: CASSGGQGYGYTF
V gene: TRBV11-3; J gene: TRBJ2-3; CDR3 length: 15; D gene: TRBD1; clone size: -; CDR3 DNA: TGTGCCAGCAGCTTGGCCGGGACAGTAGGTGATACGCAGTATTTT; CDR3 protein: CASSLAGTVGDTQYF
V gene: TRBV7-2; J gene: TRBJ2-4; CDR3 length: 16; D gene: TRBD1; clone size: -; CDR3 DNA: TGTGCCTGCAGCCTAACAGGGGCGGGAGCCAAAAACATTCAGTACTTC; CDR3 protein: CACSLTGAGAKNIQYF
V gene: TRBV7-8; J gene: TRBJ2-5; CDR3 length: 14; D gene: TRBD1; clone size: -; CDR3 DNA: TGTGCCAGCAGCTTCTACAGGGGTAGGGAGACCCAGTACTTC; CDR3 protein: CASSFYRGRETQYF
V gene: TRBV4-1; J gene: TRBJ1-2; CDR3 length: 15; D gene: -; clone size: -; CDR3 DNA: TGCACCAGCAGCCAAGATGATAGGGGAAACTATGGCTACACCTTC; CDR3 protein: CTSSQDDRGNYGYTF
V gene: TRBV5-1; J gene: TRBJ2-1; CDR3 length: 14; D gene: -; clone size: -; CDR3 DNA: TGCGCCAGCAGCTTGGGCGGGATCTACAATGAGCAGTTCTTC; CDR3 protein: CASSLGGIYNEQFF
V gene: TRBV28; J gene: TRBJ2-1; CDR3 length: 15; D gene: -; clone size: few; CDR3 DNA: TGTGCCAGCAGTTTGGGGGAGGCCGCCTACAATGAGCAGTTCTTC; CDR3 protein: CASSLGEAAYNEQFF
V gene: TRBV4-2; J gene: TRBJ2-7; CDR3 length: 17; D gene: TRBD1; clone size: -; CDR3 DNA: TGTGCCAGCAGCCGTGGAGGAAACGGACAGGGGGCTGACGAGCAGTACTTC; CDR3 protein: CASSRGGNGQGADEQYF
V gene: TRBV5-5; J gene: TRBJ2-7; CDR3 length: 13; D gene: -; clone size: -; CDR3 DNA: TGTGCCAGCAGCAAAGATCTAGCCTACGAGCAGTACTTC; CDR3 protein: CASSKDLAYEQYF
V gene: TRBV15; J gene: TRBJ2-3; CDR3 length: 15; D gene: -; clone size: -; CDR3 DNA: TGTGCCACCAGCAGAAGGACTGATGGCACAGATACGCAGTATTTT; CDR3 protein: CATSRRTDGTDTQYF
V gene: TRBV6-4; J gene: TRBJ2-5; CDR3 length: 15; D gene: TRBD1; clone size: -; CDR3 DNA: TGTGCCAGCAGTGAAACAGGGGGCGGCCAAGAGACCCAGTACTTC; CDR3 protein: CASSETGGGQETQYF
V gene: TRBV18; J gene: TRBJ2-5; CDR3 length: 15; D gene: TRBD2; clone size: -; CDR3 DNA: TGTGCCAGCTCACCAGGACTAGCGGGACGAGAGACCCAGTACTTC; CDR3 protein: CASSPGLAGRETQYF
V gene: TRBV30; J gene: TRBJ2-1; CDR3 length: 15; D gene: TRBD2; clone size: -; CDR3 DNA: TGTGCCTGGGGGGCCGGGACTAGCGCAAACAATGAGCAGTTCTTC; CDR3 protein: CAWGAGTSANNEQFF
V gene: TRBV18; J gene: TRBJ1-1; CDR3 length: 12; D gene: -; clone size: once; CDR3 DNA: TGTGCCAGCTCACCCGCGGGGACTGAAGCTTTCTTT; CDR3 protein: CASSPAGTEAFF
V gene: TRBV7-9; J gene: TRBJ2-3; CDR3 length: 16; D gene: TRBD2; clone size: once; CDR3 DNA: TGTGCCAGCACCCAAACAAGACTAGCGCGCACAGATACGCAGTATTTT; CDR3 protein: CASTQTRLARTDTQYF
V gene: TRBV5-1; J gene: TRBJ2-1; CDR3 length: 14; D gene: -; clone size: -; CDR3 DNA: TGCGCCAGCAGCCCCTGGACAGCTCCCAATGAGCAGTTCTTC; CDR3 protein: CASSPWTAPNEQFF
V gene: TRBV27; J gene: TRBJ2-7; CDR3 length: 15; D gene: -; clone size: -; CDR3 DNA: TGTGCCAGCAGTTCCCTAACAGGGAATTCCTACGAGCAGTACTTC; CDR3 protein: CASSSLTGNSYEQYF
V gene: TRBV25-1; J gene: TRBJ2-2; CDR3 length: 18; D gene: -; clone size: -; CDR3 DNA: TGTGCCAGCAGTGCCCAATTGCAGGCGCCAAGAAACACCGGGGAGCTGTTTTTT; CDR3 protein: CASSAQLQAPRNTGELFF
V gene: TRBV5-4; J gene: TRBJ2-7; CDR3 length: 14; D gene: -; clone size: -; CDR3 DNA: TGTGCCAGCAGCCCCCCGGCACTACCGCACGAGCAGTACTTC; CDR3 protein: CASSPPALPHEQYF
V gene: TRBV7-8; J gene: TRBJ2-7; CDR3 length: 16; D gene: TRBD2; clone size: -; CDR3 DNA: TGTGCCAGCAGCGGTACCCGGGGGGGCAGTAGGTACGAGCAGTACTTC; CDR3 protein: CASSGTRGGSRYEQYF
V gene: TRBV7-2; J gene: TRBJ2-7; CDR3 length: 13; D gene: -; clone size: -; CDR3 DNA: TGTGCCAGCAGCTTCCCAGGGGTTGGCGAGCAGTACTTC; CDR3 protein: CASSFPGVGEQYF
V gene: TRBV14; J gene: TRBJ1-2; CDR3 length: 13; D gene: -; clone size: -; CDR3 DNA: TGTGCCAGCAGCCCACAGGCTCCCTATGGCTACACCTTC; CDR3 protein: CASSPQAPYGYTF
V gene: TRBV28; J gene: TRBJ1-2; CDR3 length: 13; D gene: -; clone size: -; CDR3 DNA: TGTGCCAGCAGTTACGGGGCCGGGTATGGCTACACCTTC; CDR3 protein: CASSYGAGYGYTF
V gene: TRBV10-3; J gene: TRBJ1-5; CDR3 length: 16; D gene: TRBD1; clone size: -; CDR3 DNA: TGTGCCACCCAGGATCCACGACAGGGATTCAATCAGCCCCAGCATTTT; CDR3 protein: CATQDPRQGFNQPQHF
V gene: TRBV29-1; J gene: TRBJ1-4; CDR3 length: 13; D gene: TRBD1; clone size: few; CDR3 DNA: TGCAGCGTTGGGGGGACAGGCAATGAAAAACTGTTTTTT; CDR3 protein: CSVGGTGNEKLFF